In this sample, the clone carrying this TCR beta chain turned up many times. The antigen is not known. This CDR3 is 11 amino acids long. Germline values: CDR1 SQVTM, CDR2 ANQGSEA. V lost 7 bases and J 7 bases, leaving 11 bases between the germline ends. The sample comes from a study of identical twins. General observations from the study: Researchers reported weaker excess twin sharing in beta out-of-frame sequences. Compared with unrelated sharing, twin-shared out-of-frame alpha sequences had more low-probability sequences. Cord blood's abundant beta clonotypes had fewer insertions, unlike memory repertoires.

TCRdb re-analysed the 5' RACE reads in MiXCR, keeping a single row per CDR3 protein. The sample includes under 350,000 distinct CDR3 sequences, roughly 10% of them seen just once. These same data were also listed under a study on yellow fever vaccine responses in identical twins.

The specimen was CD8+ T cells sorted from blood. The receptor was isolated from a woman in her late teens or twenties in good health. The V call is TRBV29-1, the J call TRBJ2-1; D possibly corresponds to TRBD2 (5 bases). CDR3: CSAPRGNEQFF. CDR3 bases: TGCAGCGCCCCCCGGGGAAATGAGCAGTTCTTC.